Here is one T cell receptor (beta chain) with its context. Its antigen target is currently unknown. No much larger clone exists at a distance of one base, and base qualities are not known. The data belong to a study of cytomegalovirus exposure and HLA in healthy donors (dated by TCRdb to 2015 to 2018). Concerning the study at large: According to an earlier analysis of a few hundred of the donors, some 180 million T cells yielded 100 million or so unique TCR beta sequences and less than 300 Gb of sequence data. The study was designed to test whether signatures of past pathogen exposure could be identified by cataloging public T cell receptors. In addition to the first cohort of several hundred subjects, a separate validation cohort of 130 or so different subjects was used. An early release covering 550 to 700 HLA-typed donors comprised around 300 gigabases of sequencing data and about 90 million unique TCR sequences. Donor age, sex, ethnicity and CMV serostatus were compiled together with the repertoire data. Roughly five DR-DQ haplotypes were handled as single units for association and clustering because linkage in the cohort was strong. All discovery cohort repertoires had been generated on a single sequencing platform. The number of typed donors differed by locus: roughly 629-640 for A, B, C, DRB1 and DQB1; 500 to 550 for DQA1; over 600 for DPA1; and about 450 for DPB1. Of the 398 genotyped donors, approximately 82% fell in the genetic ancestry cluster associated with self-reported Caucasian donors. In the later analysis, no new phenotypic data were used to find candidate immune exposures; instead, reliance was placed on TCR beta sequences and their occurrence across donors. Both class I and class II loci were covered by HLA typing, at four-digit resolution. The T cell repertoires of about 700 subjects were profiled by immunosequencing and related to cytomegalovirus serostatus. The study combined high-throughput TCR immunosequencing, statistical association of individual TCRs with disease status, and machine learning to predict cytomegalovirus infection status. Among 300 to 500 genotyped donors of the cohort, an average of around 240,000 unique TCR beta nucleotide sequences was sequenced per donor, of which about 18% were non-productive. An earlier analysis of around 580 of the donors used high-throughput TCR beta sequencing to judge whether each TCR beta V gene segment behaved as functional or pseudogenic. A later genetic analysis used genome-wide SNP genotypes for about 65% of the roughly 670 donors, treating that subset as a discovery cohort. To study patterns of TCR occurrence, a later analysis re-analyzed previously published TCR beta repertoires from 650 to 750 donors and added high-resolution HLA genotyping. Broad study findings and their caveats: CMV serostatus was the only immune exposure information available for the cohort. Correlated functional status among segregating V segments might be attributable to linkage disequilibrium, but an unknown experimental factor could not be ruled out. In a later genetic analysis, a missense DCLRE1C variant was associated with V-gene and J-gene trimming of TCR beta chains, and the association was replicated in an independent cohort. In an earlier analysis of 450 to 750 of the donors, most TCR beta V segments appeared in productive rearrangements about 87% or about 30% of the time, broadly matching IMGT annotations. Some IMGT-functional V segments, including TRBV6-2 and TRBV6-3, could not be distinguished by the 87-base-pair reads and were therefore excluded. A further reported finding was that TCR beta sequences accurately predicted the HLA-A and HLA-B alleles for most subjects in the first cohort. While some public TCRs were present in many individuals, most TCR sequences turned up only very rarely across donors. Three of the identified cytomegalovirus-associated TCR beta chains were confirmed in vitro to be specific for cytomegalovirus antigens. In both the original and validation cohorts, the classifier was reported to diagnose cytomegalovirus status with high specificity and sensitivity. Because some donors lacked HLA typing at each locus, the association tests relied only on the typed subset. At a false discovery rate of 0.05, a later analysis linked roughly 17,000 TCR beta sequences to specific HLA alleles. According to a later analysis, most CMV-associated TCR beta chains appeared to be HLA-restricted, and the HLA associations seemed to be driven largely by CMV exposure. In a later analysis, several top co-occurrence clusters were reported to appear linked to parvovirus B19, influenza, CMV and Epstein-Barr virus. In a later analysis, the rate of TCR association differed among HLA loci, with DRB1 alleles having the most associated TCRs and HLA-C alleles having the fewest. A later analysis found that HLA-associated TCR beta chains were more clonally expanded and had lower generation probabilities than equally common non-associated chains. Around 16 rarely observed V segments, including chromosome 9 orphons, were excluded from the earlier analysis of several hundred of the donors because counts were too low. The cohort was sequenced for TCR beta chains only, and without alpha or paired-chain data the features that could be detected were limited. A cluster of highly shared sequence variants was judged likely to be a technical artifact of the sequencing pipeline. When HLA alleles, especially DR and DQ, strongly co-occurred, TCR associations were difficult to assign to individual alleles. A total of some 180 TCR beta chains were listed by the study as associated with cytomegalovirus. Sequencing depth was assumed to be roughly uniform across donors in the presence/absence analyses, though that assumption may not hold. The authors suggested that the approach could potentially be generalized to other disease states and immunological phenotypes. According to a later genetic analysis, donors in an Asian-associated ancestry cluster had fewer N-insertions in productive TCRs than the approximately 670-donor mean.

Clipping removes 5 bases from V and 5 bases from J, with 6 as the unmatched junction base count. The germline V gene specifies SGHTA as CDR1 and FQGNSA as CDR2. From its cysteine to its phenylalanine, the CDR3 spans 15 amino acids. The retained sequence is limited to the CDR3, 45 bases, with the frame set at the first base. In total, approximately 690 healthy bone marrow donors made up the cohort. At the time of sampling, all cohort members were nominally healthy, though unrecorded immune exposures were likely present. The donor was CMV seropositive and belonged to the group of 250 to 300 seropositive cohort members. A peripheral blood sample was collected from each donor, and TCR beta sequencing was performed on peripheral blood mononuclear cells. The Qiagen DNeasy Blood Extraction Kit was used to extract genomic DNA from the blood cell samples. Libraries came from the immunoSEQ multiplex PCR assay. For the multiplex PCR, a mixture combining 60 forward primers for TCR Vbeta segments and 13 reverse primers for TCR Jbeta segments was used. A multiplex PCR assay on genomic DNA amplified the CDR3 region of rearranged TCR beta genes. On the Illumina HiSeq System, the amplified TCR beta libraries were sequenced as 87-base-pair reads. Turning to the authors' computational methods: Across the 500 to 750 repertoires, a later analysis counted 60 million to 90 million unique TCR beta chains, approximately 10 million of which were shared by at least two donors. Raw reads were error-corrected and collapsed into unique sequences with a nearest-neighbor algorithm that merged closely related sequences to remove PCR and sequencing errors. Alignment of CDR3 sequences to IMGT reference sequences was used to assign V, D and J gene segments. Each retained sequence needed at least a six-nucleotide match to both a V gene segment and a J gene segment. A rearrangement was called productive if the CDR3 had no stop codons and remained in frame with V and J, and every other rearrangement was called non-productive. Following IMGT convention, CDR3 was defined as the stretch from the second conserved V-encoded cysteine to the conserved J-encoded phenylalanine. The earlier analysis of some 600 of the donors excluded sequences that lacked an unambiguous match to a single V gene segment. In an earlier analysis of several hundred of the donors, V segments were called functional above 56.7% productive rearrangements and were called segregating when the between-donor standard deviation exceeded 5%. To diagnose cytomegalovirus status from the catalog of TCR beta chain sequences, a statistical classification framework was built. In a later analysis, TCR nucleotide sequences were compared against IMGT/GENE-DB human TR gene sequences so that V and J genes could be assigned. In a later analysis, CDR3 sequences and most-parsimonious VDJ recombination scenarios were assigned using the TCRdist pipeline. In a later analysis, each TCR beta chain was defined by its CDR3 amino acid sequence together with its V-gene family, and reads without a unique V-gene family were excluded. As a way to deal with suspected cross-contamination and a sequencing artifact, a later analysis dropped 592 nucleotide sequences that were highly shared and had low generation probability. For each public chain, a later analysis derived a clonal expansion index from normalized ranks of inferred template counts within each repertoire. A later analysis computed generation probabilities with a VDJ recombination model fitted to out-of-frame rearrangements, and checked the results against IGoR. Hypergeometric tests were used in a later analysis to score TCR-TCR, TCR-HLA and TCR-CMV co-occurrence, with a repertoire-size bias correction applied to the TCR pairs. To estimate false discovery rates, a later analysis permuted the HLA or CMV assignments 20 times. In a later analysis, co-occurring TCRs were grouped with DBSCAN, and TCRdist sequence similarity was added when clustering was performed within HLA-allele-positive subsets. Co-occurrence clustering excluded repertoires with fewer than 30,000 or more than 120,000 public chains, plus five with anomalous nucleotide sharing. TCRdb re-hosts the immuneACCESS table, in-frame sequences only. Its copies lack some clones; in the studies checked, an unresolved V gene accounts for under half of them, and the cause for the rest is not known. V, J and clone size are those of that table, while D and trimming were read from the DNA. Recorded for this sample are around 150,000 clones; around four fifths of them occurred a single time. In total, the top ten clones hold approximately 10% of the sample.

Sequenced material: PBMCs. The rearrangement combines TRBV7-2 with TRBJ2-1; TRBD2 agrees with 10 junctional bases. This TCR was sampled from a man aged 18 to 35 in good health and CMV-seropositive. The sequenced DNA is TGTGCCAGCAGCCAGCGGGAGGGGCTGAACAATGAGCAGTTCTTC. Its translation is CASSQREGLNNEQFF.